This TCR beta chain was sequenced during a study of cytomegalovirus exposure and HLA in healthy donors. PCR used 60 Vbeta primers and 13 Jbeta primers. The data were produced by immunoSEQ multiplex PCR, yet TCRdb's version contains in-frame clones alone and is incomplete. The repertoire holds 150,000 to 250,000 clones, with just over 75% as singletons. The source is a man aged 30 to 39 in good health and CMV-seronegative. The sample comprised PBMCs.

DNA of the CDR3: TGTGCCAGCAGGGAGGGTCCGGGAAACACCATATATTTT. Translated: CASREGPGNTIYF. The chain recombines TRBV2 with TRBJ1-3; no reliable D call. Germline CDR1 and CDR2: SNHLY and FYNNEI. The CDR3 is made up of 13 amino acids. V dropped 6 bases and J dropped 4 bases, with 10 bases sitting between them.